This T cell receptor beta chain was sequenced in a study of immune characterization of retroperitoneal liposarcoma. The length of the CDR3 is 15 residues. The germline CDR1 and CDR2 sequences are DFQATT and SNEGSKA (reference sequence). Losses at the gene ends were 5 bases for V and 2 bases for J; bases not matched to a gene: 8. Each CDR3 protein gets one entry after TCRdb re-called the PCR reads with MiXCR. The repertoire holds some 3,100 distinct CDR3 sequences, with 27% as singletons. A few counts support this clonotype. The rearrangement joins TRBV20-1 to TRBJ1-1, with 10 positions matching TRBD1. The clonotype comes from a female donor with retroperitoneal liposarcoma. Sequencing was done on a sample of tumor tissue. The CDR3 loop is CSADRRDRGNTEAFF. CDR3 DNA: TGCAGTGCTGACCGAAGGGACAGGGGTAACACTGAAGCTTTCTTT.